This T cell receptor (beta chain) came from a study of T cell responses to AZD1222 COVID-19 vaccine. Doses given second, at about 4 or about 12 weeks, were pooled. Germline CDR1 reads KGHSH; CDR2 reads LQKENI. CDR3 size: 16 residues. V shed 2 bases, J shed 1 base, and the junction held 7 bases outside the gene matches. The table came from immunoSEQ multiplex PCR; TCRdb's copy has only in-frame clones and leaves some out. The table lists about 120,000 clones, more than 85% of them singletons. The clonotype originates from an adult who received the AZD1222 COVID-19 vaccine. Material: peripheral blood, obtained 28 days after the second AZD1222 dose. This chain uses TRBV18 with TRBJ1-1, with 7 bases that match TRBD1. The CDR3 DNA reads as TGTGCCAGCTCACCATTAGGGGGCGTGAGGAACACTGAAGCTTTCTTT. The encoded protein is CASSPLGGVRNTEAFF.